Listed below are T cell receptor beta chains from one sample, sequenced in a study of blood T cell repertoires in COVID-19. Only in-frame clones appear in the TCRdb table, and some are missing; sequencing was by immunoSEQ multiplex PCR. Of around 200,000 clones listed, roughly 80% were seen once; the top ten hold 3.2%. The sequenced sample consisted of PBMCs or T cells enriched from blood (not recorded which). These receptors came from a young woman who had recovered from COVID-19. Each CDR3 is given with its conserved first and last residue. D genes are given only for firm matches. A clone size is listed for some rows: how often the clone was seen (once, few, many), or a class if it is expanded.

J: TRBJ2-2; D: NA; size: NA; V: TRBV19; CDR3: CASVKGSNTGELFF; DNA: TGTGCCAGTGTGAAGGGGTCGAACACCGGGGAGCTGTTTTTT
J: TRBJ2-3; D: TRBD2; size: NA; V: TRBV4-2; CDR3: CASSPGGSWGGTDTQYF; DNA: TGTGCCAGCAGCCCGGGAGGTAGCTGGGGCGGCACAGATACGCAGTATTTT
J: TRBJ1-1; D: NA; size: NA; V: TRBV6-5; CDR3: CASSLNLAQNTEAFF; DNA: TGTGCCAGCAGCCTCAACCTGGCACAGAACACTGAAGCTTTCTTT
J: TRBJ2-1; D: NA; size: few; V: TRBV5-1; CDR3: CASSLLYGGLDEQFF; DNA: TGCGCCAGCAGCTTGCTCTACGGCGGGCTGGATGAGCAGTTCTTC
J: TRBJ1-2; D: NA; size: NA; V: TRBV29-1; CDR3: CSVYQGNYGYTF; DNA: TGCAGCGTATATCAGGGGAACTATGGCTACACCTTC
J: TRBJ1-2; D: NA; size: NA; V: TRBV30; CDR3: CAWSVPRLGKGMMDGYTF; DNA: TGTGCCTGGAGTGTACCGAGGCTTGGTAAGGGGATGATGGATGGCTACACCTTC
J: TRBJ1-3; D: NA; size: NA; V: TRBV5-1; CDR3: CASSLRGASSGNTIYF; DNA: TGCGCCAGCAGCTTGCGGGGAGCGTCCTCTGGAAACACCATATATTTT
J: TRBJ1-5; D: NA; size: NA; V: TRBV27; CDR3: CASSHRRDPINQPQHF; DNA: TGTGCCAGCAGCCACCGGCGGGACCCTATCAATCAGCCCCAGCATTTT
J: TRBJ2-1; D: TRBD2; size: NA; V: TRBV5-6; CDR3: CASRLAGGGYNEQFF; DNA: TGTGCCAGCAGGTTAGCGGGAGGGGGCTACAATGAGCAGTTCTTC
J: TRBJ1-2; D: NA; size: NA; V: TRBV29-1; CDR3: CSVLVDSARYTF; DNA: TGCAGCGTTCTAGTGGACAGCGCCCGCTACACCTTC
J: TRBJ2-2; D: NA; size: NA; V: TRBV9; CDR3: CASSSPPGVQLFF; DNA: TGTGCCAGCAGCTCTCCCCCGGGTGTTCAGCTGTTTTTT
J: TRBJ1-6; D: TRBD1; size: NA; V: TRBV28; CDR3: CASFTGGDNSPLHF; DNA: TGTGCCAGTTTTACAGGGGGAGATAATTCACCCCTCCACTTT
J: TRBJ1-1; D: TRBD1; size: NA; V: TRBV5-1; CDR3: CASTPTGQRNTEAFF; DNA: TGCGCCAGCACACCCACGGGACAGAGGAACACTGAAGCTTTCTTT
J: TRBJ1-6; D: TRBD1; size: NA; V: TRBV19; CDR3: CASKDRESYNSPLHF; DNA: TGTGCCAGTAAAGACAGGGAGTCCTATAATTCACCCCTCCACTTT
J: TRBJ1-1; D: NA; size: NA; V: TRBV5-1; CDR3: CASSPHRDNPVGSAEAFF; DNA: TGCGCCAGCAGCCCACACCGGGACAACCCGGTGGGGTCCGCTGAAGCTTTCTTT
J: TRBJ2-5; D: TRBD2; size: once; V: TRBV6-8; CDR3: CASSYVREGPETQYF; DNA: TGTGCCAGCAGTTACGTGCGGGAGGGCCCAGAGACCCAGTACTTC
J: TRBJ1-2; D: NA; size: NA; V: TRBV6-5; CDR3: CASSFRVNNYGYTF; DNA: TGTGCCAGCAGTTTCCGAGTCAATAACTATGGCTACACCTTC
J: TRBJ2-3; D: TRBD2; size: NA; V: TRBV19; CDR3: CASSILAANTDTQYF; DNA: TGTGCCAGTAGTATTCTAGCGGCAAACACAGATACGCAGTATTTT
J: TRBJ2-1; D: TRBD2; size: NA; V: TRBV7-9; CDR3: CASSLERGAYNEQFF; DNA: TGTGCCAGCAGCCTCGAGCGGGGGGCCTACAATGAGCAGTTCTTC
J: TRBJ2-7; D: NA; size: NA; V: TRBV19; CDR3: CASSYRRPTRQRPSYEQYF; DNA: TGTGCCAGTAGTTACAGGAGACCTACCCGACAGCGCCCATCCTACGAGCAGTACTTC
J: TRBJ1-1; D: NA; size: NA; V: TRBV19; CDR3: CASSIKGHGLIGAFF; DNA: TGTGCCAGTAGTATAAAGGGACATGGTCTTATTGGAGCTTTCTTT